These T cell receptor beta chains were read from a single sample in a study of CD8 T cells in ankylosing spondylitis. Using its own MiXCR run on the 5' RACE reads, TCRdb lists one record per CDR3 protein. The table records about 200,000 distinct CDR3 sequences, approximately 7.4% of them present only once. The sequenced sample consisted of blood, either unsorted or a sorted T cell fraction (not recorded which). These receptors were obtained from a male donor with ankylosing spondylitis. Both conserved end residues are part of each CDR3. The order of the fields is V gene, D gene, clone size, J gene, CDR3 DNA, CDR3 protein. The D gene is left open where the match is weak. The listing skips clone size in some rows; elsewhere it reads once, few, many or a size class.

TRBV4-3	TRBD1	few	TRBJ1-3	TGCGCCAGCAGCCAGGGACAGGGATCTGGAAACACCATATATTTT	CASSQGQGSGNTIYF
TRBV10-3	.	many	TRBJ1-1	TGTGCCACCTCCGGGGGCCCTGAAGCTTTCTTT	CATSGGPEAFF
TRBV30	.	many	TRBJ1-1	TGTGCCTGGACGGGGGGGAACACTGAAGCTTTCTTT	CAWTGGNTEAFF
TRBV15	TRBD1	few	TRBJ1-5	TGTGCCACCAGCAGCCTAGACAGGGGAAATCAGCCCCAGCATTTT	CATSSLDRGNQPQHF
TRBV6-2/TRBV6-3	.	many	TRBJ2-1	TGTGCCAGCAGCAAATCCTACAATGAGCAGTTCTTC	CASSKSYNEQFF
TRBV11-1	TRBD2	few	TRBJ2-3	TGTGCCAGCAGCGTACCGGGACTAGTTGCGCAGTATTTT	CASSVPGLVAQYF
TRBV11-2	.	few	TRBJ2-1	TGTGCCAGCAGCTCAAGGATAGGACCAGGGAGCAATGAGCAGTTCTTC	CASSSRIGPGSNEQFF
TRBV29-1	TRBD2	many	TRBJ2-5	TGCAGCGTTGAAGGACCCGGGACTAGCGGGATCCAAGAGACCCAGTACTTC	CSVEGPGTSGIQETQYF
TRBV6-2/TRBV6-3	TRBD1	few	TRBJ1-2	TGTGCCAGCAGTTACCGGAAGCAGGGGGCGCATGGCTACACCTTC	CASSYRKQGAHGYTF
TRBV29-1	.	many	TRBJ2-7	TGCAGCGTTGAGGGGGATGGGACCTCCGACGAGCAGTACTTC	CSVEGDGTSDEQYF
TRBV29-1	TRBD1	.	TRBJ2-1	TGCAGCGTTTCGGGACAGACCAACAATGAGCAGTTCTTC	CSVSGQTNNEQFF
TRBV6-1	.	few	TRBJ1-1	TGTGCCAGCAGTCTGACAGGAGTTACCACTGAAGCTTTCTTT	CASSLTGVTTEAFF
TRBV6-5	TRBD2	.	TRBJ2-7	TGTGCCAGCAGTTACCTCGGGGGGACCTACGAGCAGTACTTC	CASSYLGGTYEQYF
TRBV6-5	.	many	TRBJ2-7	TGTGCCAGCAGTTCGGCCCTCGAGCAGTACTTC	CASSSALEQYF
TRBV3-1	.	many	TRBJ1-2	TGTGCCAGCAGCCAAGCTTACGGATCTAACTATGGCTACACCTTC	CASSQAYGSNYGYTF
TRBV5-6	.	many	TRBJ2-1	TGTGCCAGCAGCTTATTCAGTAAGAATGAGCAGTTCTTC	CASSLFSKNEQFF
TRBV15	.	many	TRBJ2-1	TGTGCCACCAGCAGAGTCTTGGCGGGCGATGAGCAGTTCTTC	CATSRVLAGDEQFF
TRBV3-1	.	many	TRBJ2-7	TGTGCCAGCAGCCAAGATAAAGGGACCATTGAGGGTTACCCATCCTACGAGCAGTACTTC	CASSQDKGTIEGYPSYEQYF
TRBV6-2/TRBV6-3	TRBD2	many	TRBJ2-1	TGTGCCAGCACCACCCCCCGGGAGGGAGTCTACAATGAGCAGTTCTTC	CASTTPREGVYNEQFF
TRBV4-3	.	many	TRBJ1-1	TGCGCCAGCAGCCAAGAATGGGCCAGGATGAACACTGAAGCTTTCTTT	CASSQEWARMNTEAFF
TRBV4-2	.	many	TRBJ1-5	TGTGCCAGCAGCCAAGACTTAATCGAAGCCAATCAGCCCCAGCATTTT	CASSQDLIEANQPQHF
TRBV27	.	few	TRBJ1-1	TGTGCCAGCAGCCGCCTCGATCACGTGGGGACTGAAGCTTTCTTT	CASSRLDHVGTEAFF
TRBV28	TRBD2	many	TRBJ2-5	TGTGCCAGCAGACCGGGACTAGGGTCGGAGACCCAGTACTTC	CASRPGLGSETQYF
TRBV27	.	many	TRBJ2-7	TGTGCCAGCAGTTTAGGCGGGGCGGAGTCCTACGAGCAGTACTTC	CASSLGGAESYEQYF
TRBV6-6	TRBD1	.	TRBJ1-3	TGTGCCAGCAGTCCGCGGACAGGGCCCTCTGGAAACACCATATATTTT	CASSPRTGPSGNTIYF
TRBV11-2	.	few	TRBJ2-7	TGTGCCAGCAGCTTTGGTGCAGGGAGGTACGAGCAGTACTTC	CASSFGAGRYEQYF
TRBV5-1	.	many	TRBJ1-5	TGCGCCAGCAGCTTGGGGGGAGGCAATCAGCCCCAGCATTTT	CASSLGGGNQPQHF
TRBV11-1	TRBD2	many	TRBJ2-3	TGTGCCAGCAGCTTCCCTAGCGGGAGCTCTCTTCCTAGCACAGATACGCAGTATTTT	CASSFPSGSSLPSTDTQYF
TRBV6-1	.	many	TRBJ2-5	TGTGCCAGCAGCCCTTCGGCGGGGACAACCCAAGAGACCCAGTACTTC	CASSPSAGTTQETQYF
TRBV19	TRBD1	.	TRBJ2-7	TGTGCCAGTAGTACTGGACAGGCGCACTCCTACGAGCAGTACTTC	CASSTGQAHSYEQYF
TRBV7-9	.	few	TRBJ1-6	TGTGCCAGCAGCCAAAACAGGGTCTTGCAGTCACCCCTCCACTTT	CASSQNRVLQSPLHF
TRBV9	.	.	TRBJ2-1	TGTGCCAGCAGCGTACCGGGGGATTTCAACAATGAGCAGTTCTTC	CASSVPGDFNNEQFF
TRBV7-3	TRBD2	many	TRBJ2-1	TGTGCCAGCAGCTCCGCGGGGGGGCCCTACAATGAGCAGTTCTTC	CASSSAGGPYNEQFF